The rows below give T cell receptor beta chains drawn from one sample of a study of beta chain features in type 1 diabetes. Method: immunoSEQ multiplex PCR; TCRdb's copy keeps in-frame clones and lacks some. The sample includes approximately 250,000 clones, roughly 17% seen only once; the top ten take 0.065% to 0.1%. The sequenced sample consisted of naive CD4+ T cells from blood. The receptors were gathered from a man aged 25-45 years with type 1 diabetes. Both conserved end residues are part of each CDR3. Each record gives: V gene, J gene, clone size, D gene, CDR3 protein, CDR3 DNA. D genes are given only for firm matches. Clone size is not always given. Where it is, it says once, few, many or a class for expanded clones.

>TRBV5-1|TRBJ1-5|.|.
CASSGKRPHSNQPQHF
TGCGCCAGCAGCGGGAAAAGGCCTCATAGCAATCAGCCCCAGCATTTT
>TRBV7-8|TRBJ2-1|few|.
CASSHKWVQTYNEQFF
TGTGCCAGCAGCCACAAATGGGTCCAGACTTACAATGAGCAGTTCTTC
>TRBV11-2|TRBJ2-3|few|.
CASSFDPLTDTQYF
TGTGCCAGCAGCTTTGATCCGCTCACAGATACGCAGTATTTT
>TRBV30|TRBJ1-5|few|.
CAWSVHRTARPEPQHF
TGTGCCTGGAGTGTACATCGGACAGCTCGCCCGGAGCCCCAGCATTTT
>TRBV7-9|TRBJ2-7|.|TRBD1
CASSSWDRVYEQYF
TGTGCCAGCAGCTCCTGGGACAGGGTCTACGAGCAGTACTTC
>TRBV25-1|TRBJ2-1|.|TRBD2
CASSERSWTSGYNEQFF
TGTGCCAGCAGTGAAAGGAGTTGGACTAGCGGCTACAATGAGCAGTTCTTC
>TRBV5-4|TRBJ2-1|.|TRBD2
CASSTGWIAGGDSTEQFF
TGTGCCAGCAGCACTGGGTGGATAGCGGGAGGAGATTCAACTGAGCAGTTCTTC
>TRBV18|TRBJ2-5|.|.
CASSLGPPQETQYF
TGTGCCAGCTCACTTGGACCCCCCCAAGAGACCCAGTACTTC
>TRBV7-2|TRBJ2-5|few|.
CASSPQAGAQETQYF
TGTGCCAGCAGCCCTCAAGCGGGCGCCCAAGAGACCCAGTACTTC
>TRBV5-1|TRBJ2-1|few|.
CASSLSSVYNEQFF
TGCGCCAGCAGCTTGAGCAGCGTATACAATGAGCAGTTCTTC
>TRBV7-6|TRBJ2-3|.|TRBD2
CASSLGLAGPTDTQYF
TGTGCCAGCAGCTTGGGGCTAGCGGGGCCCACAGATACGCAGTATTTT
>TRBV6-5|TRBJ2-1|.|.
CASSYSTGYNEQFF
TGTGCCAGCAGTTACTCTACGGGATACAATGAGCAGTTCTTC
>TRBV4-3|TRBJ2-7|.|.
CASSQETAVYEQYF
TGCGCCAGCAGCCAAGAAACGGCGGTCTACGAGCAGTACTTC
>TRBV20-1|TRBJ2-7|few|.
CSAWSSYEQYF
TGCAGTGCTTGGAGCTCCTACGAGCAGTACTTC
>TRBV2|TRBJ2-2|.|.
CASSLRVNTGELFF
TGTGCCAGCAGCCTCCGGGTCAACACCGGGGAGCTGTTTTTT
>TRBV25-1|TRBJ1-2|.|.
CASSDEDSHYGYTF
TGTGCCAGCAGTGACGAGGACAGCCACTATGGCTACACCTTC
>TRBV7-2|TRBJ2-1|.|TRBD1
CASSPTGTGGYNEQFF
TGTGCCAGCAGCCCCACCGGGACAGGGGGCTACAATGAGCAGTTCTTC
>TRBV10-3|TRBJ2-2|few|.
CAIKAGSNTGELFF
TGTGCCATCAAGGCGGGGTCGAACACCGGGGAGCTGTTTTTT
>TRBV28|TRBJ2-1|few|TRBD2
CASSFLAGEQFF
TGTGCCAGCAGTTTCCTAGCGGGTGAGCAGTTCTTC
>TRBV15|TRBJ2-7|.|.
CATSRDRVHEQYF
TGTGCCACCAGCAGAGATCGGGTCCACGAGCAGTACTTC
>TRBV5-4|TRBJ1-4|few|TRBD1
CASSRTGATNEKLFF
TGTGCCAGCAGCCGGACAGGGGCAACTAATGAAAAACTGTTTTTT
>TRBV9|TRBJ2-1|.|.
CASSPVGSGLYNEQFF
TGTGCCAGCAGCCCCGTCGGATCGGGACTGTACAATGAGCAGTTCTTC
>TRBV9|TRBJ2-5|.|TRBD2
CASSVAASGGVQETQYF
TGTGCCAGCAGCGTAGCGGCTAGCGGAGGGGTCCAAGAGACCCAGTACTTC
>TRBV9|TRBJ2-3|.|.
CASSVGAVTDTQYF
TGTGCCAGCAGCGTGGGGGCCGTCACAGATACGCAGTATTTT
>TRBV9|TRBJ2-3|few|.
CASSVGRTDTQYF
TGTGCCAGCAGCGTAGGCCGCACAGATACGCAGTATTTT
>TRBV7-2|TRBJ2-5|.|TRBD1
CASSLTGGEETQYF
TGTGCCAGCAGCCTAACAGGGGGCGAAGAGACCCAGTACTTC
>TRBV14|TRBJ1-2|.|.
CASSQDLSYGYTF
TGTGCCAGCAGCCAAGATCTCAGCTATGGCTACACCTTC
>TRBV5-1|TRBJ2-5|.|.
CASSLANQGETQYF
TGCGCCAGCAGCTTGGCCAATCAGGGCGAGACCCAGTACTTC
>TRBV29-1|TRBJ2-1|.|.
CSVSGLWREQFF
TGCAGCGTCTCCGGTTTGTGGCGTGAGCAGTTCTTC
>TRBV30|TRBJ2-7|.|TRBD1
CAWAPGQGFHEQYF
TGTGCCTGGGCCCCGGGACAGGGATTCCACGAGCAGTACTTC
>TRBV2|TRBJ2-7|few|.
CASSLTYEQYF
TGTGCCAGCAGTCTCACCTACGAGCAGTACTTC
>TRBV7-9|TRBJ2-3|.|.
CASSLAPDTQYF
TGTGCCAGCAGCTTAGCGCCAGATACGCAGTATTTT
>TRBV7-9|TRBJ2-7|few|.
CASSLSPPYEQYF
TGTGCCAGCAGCCTTAGTCCGCCCTACGAGCAGTACTTC
>TRBV29-1|TRBJ1-1|few|.
CSGATGHNTEAFF
TGCAGCGGGGCCACAGGCCATAACACTGAAGCTTTCTTT
>TRBV29-1|TRBJ2-7|few|.
CSVGFERDEQYF
TGCAGCGTTGGTTTTGAACGGGACGAGCAGTACTTC
>TRBV19|TRBJ2-5|few|.
CASSTGSGETQYF
TGTGCCAGTAGTACCGGTTCGGGAGAGACCCAGTACTTC
>TRBV2|TRBJ2-3|few|.
CASWGYSTQYF
TGTGCCAGCTGGGGGTATAGTACGCAGTATTTT
>TRBV7-9|TRBJ2-2|.|.
CASSEDTPGGELFF
TGTGCCAGCAGCGAGGACACCCCGGGCGGGGAGCTGTTTTTT
>TRBV7-2|TRBJ2-5|few|.
CASSLLGRETQYF
TGTGCCAGCAGCTTACTGGGTCGAGAGACCCAGTACTTC
>TRBV5-4|TRBJ2-7|once|TRBD1
CASSLDTGTAYEQYF
TGTGCCAGCAGCTTGGATACGGGGACAGCCTACGAGCAGTACTTC
>TRBV4-1|TRBJ1-5|few|.
CASSRMTGGGGNQPQHF
TGCGCCAGCAGCCGGATGACAGGTGGGGGAGGCAATCAGCCCCAGCATTTT
>TRBV4-1|TRBJ1-3|few|.
CASSQVENTIYF
TGCGCCAGCAGCCAAGTTGAAAACACCATATATTTT
>TRBV10-3|TRBJ2-3|few|.
CAISESPQGTDTQYF
TGTGCCATCAGTGAGTCGCCTCAAGGCACAGATACGCAGTATTTT
>TRBV15|TRBJ1-4|.|.
CATSSRVSARKLFF
TGTGCCACCAGCAGCAGGGTTTCGGCGAGAAAACTGTTTTTT
>TRBV28|TRBJ2-3|.|.
CASSPRQIPTDTQYF
TGTGCCAGCAGTCCCCGACAGATTCCCACAGATACGCAGTATTTT
>TRBV7-2|TRBJ2-5|few|TRBD1
CASTTGGTGYF
TGTGCCAGCACAACAGGGGGCACAGGGTACTTC
>TRBV29-1|TRBJ2-3|.|TRBD2
CSVRLRLAGGGDTQYF
TGCAGCGTAAGACTAAGACTAGCGGGAGGGGGGGATACGCAGTATTTT
>TRBV15|TRBJ1-1|.|.
CATSNQAADTEAFF
TGTGCCACCAGCAACCAGGCTGCGGATACTGAAGCTTTCTTT
>TRBV29-1|TRBJ1-1|.|TRBD1
CSVDRLTGGPGAFF
TGCAGCGTTGATAGGCTTACAGGGGGCCCTGGGGCTTTCTTT
>TRBV10-3|TRBJ2-3|few|.
CAISSTDTQYF
TGTGCCATCAGCAGCACAGATACGCAGTATTTT
>TRBV28|TRBJ2-1|few|.
CASISRQILYNEQFF
TGTGCCAGCATTTCTCGACAGATTTTATACAATGAGCAGTTCTTC
>TRBV20-1|TRBJ2-4|.|.
CSASGGNIQYF
TGCAGTGCTAGTGGAGGGAACATTCAGTACTTC